This TCR beta chain was identified in a study of blood T cell repertoires in COVID-19. Turning to the study itself: COVID-19 samples collected from the United States, Italy and Spain covered acute and convalescent phases. Sources were T cells, B-cell-depleted T cells, or PBMCs; the material itself was cDNA or gDNA.

This clone occurred once. Study processing details: Nucleated cell number was recorded as an estimate derived from reference gene primer amplification. Assay used: immunoSEQ multiplex PCR; TCRdb lists only in-frame clones, some missing. V, J and clone size are taken as reported in that table, and D and trimming were inferred from the DNA itself. Of about 220,000 clones in the sample, 80% were seen once. Per the germline V gene, CDR1 is SGHDT and CDR2 is YYEEEE. The CDR3 is made up of 15 amino acids. Trimming took 4 bases from V and 6 from J; bases not matched to a gene: 11. This chain joins TRBV5-6 and TRBJ2-5; 8 bases are shared with TRBD1. The clonotype originates from a woman aged 65 to 85 with acute or convalescent COVID-19. The sequencing input was peripheral blood. CDR3 region: CASSGATGAEQTQYF. CDR3 bases: TGTGCCAGCAGCGGCGCGACAGGGGCGGAGCAGACCCAGTACTTC.